Presented here are 20 T cell receptor beta chains from one specimen sequenced in a study of beta chain features in type 1 diabetes. Every bit of the isolated RNA underwent reverse transcription, so sequencing read expressed TCRB transcripts. Method: immunoSEQ multiplex PCR; TCRdb's copy keeps in-frame clones and lacks some. The sample has 300,000 to 450,000 clones, around 13% seen once. Whole-study results and caveats: When Type 1 diabetes patients were examined, their TCRB CDR3s proved moderately but significantly shorter in all four CD4+ subsets.

For these TCRs, the target antigens are not known. Sequencing was performed on naive CD4+ T cells from blood. These receptors came from a young woman with type 1 diabetes.

This chain joins TRBV30 and TRBJ2-1; 8 nucleotides align to TRBD2. The CDR3 runs 13 residues. J was trimmed by 9 bases and V by 0 bases; bases with no gene match: 4. Looked up from germline, CDR1 is GTSNPN and CDR2 is SVGIG (reference sequence). CDR3 nucleotides: TGTGCCTGGAGTGTAGGACTAGCCCCTGAGCAGTTCTTC. It codes for CAWSVGLAPEQFF.

The V gene is TRBV29-1, the J gene TRBJ1-2, with 11 bases lining up with TRBD1. Per germline, CDR1 SQVTM and CDR2 ANQGSEA. The CDR3 is made up of 11 amino acids. Losses at the gene ends were 7 bases for V and 10 bases for J; bases not matched to a gene: 5. This chain's CDR3 is CSARTGGIYTF. In nucleotides, the CDR3 is TGCAGCGCCAGGACAGGGGGCATCTACACCTTC.

The chain links TRBV28 to TRBJ1-1; D not certain. V was trimmed by 9 bases and J by 0 bases, leaving 5 bases between them. The CDR3 covers 11 residues. Germline CDR1 MDHEN, CDR2 SYDVKM. CDR3 DNA sequence: TGTGCCAGTTATATGAACACTGAAGCTTTCTTT. Protein product: CASYMNTEAFF.

J is TRBJ2-4 and V is TRBV7-2; D perhaps matches TRBD2 (7 bases). In germline, CDR1 is SGHTA, CDR2 FQGNSA. The CDR3 is 14 residues long. The germline V and J ends were trimmed by 0 bases and 9 bases, with 12 bases remaining between them. In nucleotides, the CDR3 is TGTGCCAGCAGCTTAGCTGGGGGGGCGGGCATTCAGTACTTC. Translated: CASSLAGGAGIQYF.

This chain uses TRBV28 with TRBJ1-5; D gene uncertain. The CDR3 loop spans 13 amino acids. CDR1 is MDHEN and CDR2 is SYDVKM in the germline V gene. V was cut by 10 bases and J by 8 bases, with 18 bases left in between. The CDR3 here is CAIGGSQAEPQHF. In DNA form, the CDR3 reads TGTGCCATAGGAGGTTCTCAGGCTGAGCCCCAGCATTTT.

The chain employs TRBV20-1 and TRBJ2-1, with D possibly TRBD2 on 5 matching bases. Trimming stripped 6 bases from V and 9 bases from J, with 12 bases between. Per germline, CDR1 DFQATT and CDR2 SNEGSKA (reference sequence). There are 11 residues in the CDR3. The CDR3 spells CSAGAMREQFF. For the CDR3, the DNA is TGCAGTGCGGGAGCGATGCGTGAGCAGTTCTTC.

The V call is TRBV7-9, the J call TRBJ1-1; 9 nucleotides agree with TRBD1. The CDR3 sequence is 14 residues long. CDR1 is SEHNR and CDR2 is FQNEAQ in the germline V gene (reference sequence). The J segment lost 4 bases and the V segment lost 4 bases, leaving 4 bases of the junction unmatched. CDR3 DNA sequence: TGTGCCAGCAGCTCCACGACAGGGGGCACTGAAGCTTTCTTT. Translating gives CASSSTTGGTEAFF.

This clone showed up just a few times. The chain carries TRBV29-1 and TRBJ2-2; no firm D call. Germline V lookup: CDR1 SQVTM, CDR2 ANQGSEA. Trimming left V 4 bases short and J 7 bases short, with 16 bases between. The CDR3 loop spans 14 amino acids. The CDR3 coding sequence is TGCAGCGTTGGGAGAAAAGATAGATTCGGGGAGCTGTTTTTT. Encoded protein: CSVGRKDRFGELFF.

This clone was picked up a small number of times. The chain is built from TRBV7-2 and TRBJ2-3; 7 bases are shared with TRBD1. CDR3 length equals 14 residues. The junction had 4 bases not matched to a gene; V was cut back by 5 bases and J by 2 bases. The germline V gene encodes CDR1 SGHTA and CDR2 FQGNSA. Written as DNA, the CDR3 is TGTGCCAGCAGCCCACAGGGGTACACAGATACGCAGTATTTT. Amino acids: CASSPQGYTDTQYF.

This chain connects TRBV5-1 to TRBJ2-1, with TRBD1 identical over 8 bases. This CDR3 comprises 13 residues. Trimming cost V 4 bases and J 9 bases; bases outside gene matches: 6. Germline V CDR1 and CDR2: SGHRS, YFSETQ. CDR3 residues: CASSQDRAGEQFF. CDR3 in DNA: TGCGCCAGCAGCCAGGACAGGGCTGGTGAGCAGTTCTTC.

This clone was counted a few times. The chain couples TRBV10-3 to TRBJ2-2, with 7 bases aligning to TRBD2. Germline lookup yields CDR1 ENHRY and CDR2 SYGVKD. The CDR3 is 14 amino acids. Trimming took 5 bases from V and 2 from J; bases not matched to a gene: 2. The CDR3 reads CAISPGGNTGELFF. The CDR3, as DNA: TGTGCCATCAGTCCGGGGGGAAACACCGGGGAGCTGTTTTTT.

The CDR3 nucleotides read TGTGCCAGTAAATTTATGAACACTGAAGCTTTCTTT. It yields the protein CASKFMNTEAFF. The chain carries TRBV19 and TRBJ1-1; D not certain. The V gene lost 7 bases and the J gene lost 0 bases, with 6 bases spanning the gap. Per the germline V gene, CDR1 is LNHDA and CDR2 is SQIVND (reference sequence). The CDR3 consists of 12 residues.

This rearrangement joins TRBV2 to TRBJ1-5; possible D gene TRBD1, 5 bases. The CDR3 runs 16 residues. Trimming took off 3 bases at V and 3 bases at J, with 15 bases between the two ends. Germline assignment: CDR1 SNHLY and CDR2 FYNNEI. The CDR3 protein is CASSDMGLWVNQPQHF. DNA for the CDR3: TGTGCCAGCAGTGATATGGGGCTGTGGGTCAATCAGCCCCAGCATTTT.

The chain uses TRBV19 and TRBJ2-4; D not resolved. The germline gives CDR1 LNHDA, CDR2 SQIVND (reference sequence). With 3 bases removed from V and 0 bases from J, the gap between germline ends came to 6 bases. The CDR3 loop spans 14 amino acids. The CDR3 DNA reads TGTGCCAGTAGTATTGGCTCAGCCAAAAACATTCAGTACTTC. Translation: CASSIGSAKNIQYF.

The J gene is TRBJ2-3, the V gene TRBV7-2, with TRBD2 matching 9 bases. There are 16 residues in the CDR3. CDR1 is SGHTA and CDR2 is FQGNSA in the germline V gene. V shed 4 bases, J shed 1 base, and the junction held 6 bases outside the gene matches. CDR3 region: CASSSMAGGGTDTQYF. CDR3 nucleotides: TGTGCCAGCAGCTCGATGGCGGGGGGGGGCACAGATACGCAGTATTTT.

The chain carries TRBV27 and TRBJ2-7, with TRBD2 matching over 9 bases. The germline V gene encodes CDR1 MNHEY and CDR2 SMNVEV (reference sequence). Trimming at V came to 2 bases and at J to 6 bases, leaving 5 bases not matched to a gene. This CDR3 contains 14 residues. The CDR3 here is CASSLRGGGLEQYF. DNA for the CDR3: TGTGCCAGCAGTTTACGCGGGGGGGGTCTCGAGCAGTACTTC.

The CDR3 protein is CASSLRLAGSETQYF. CDR3 in DNA: TGTGCCAGCAGCCTACGACTAGCGGGAAGTGAGACCCAGTACTTC. J is TRBJ2-5 and V is TRBV7-2; 11 bases are a match to TRBD2. V lost 5 bases and J lost 5; bases outside the gene matches: 7. Germline values: CDR1 SGHTA, CDR2 FQGNSA. This CDR3 spans 15 amino acids.

This clone was detected only a few times. The rearrangement links TRBV5-4 to TRBJ2-7, with TRBD1 identical over 8 bases. Per the germline V gene, CDR1 is SGHNT and CDR2 is YYREEE (reference sequence). With V trimmed by 4 bases and J by 6 bases, 12 bases remained unmatched. CDR3 length equals 15 residues. The CDR3 spells CASSPPGGDFVEQYF. The CDR3 DNA sequence: TGTGCCAGCAGCCCACCAGGGGGCGATTTCGTCGAGCAGTACTTC.

The chain employs TRBV4-3 and TRBJ1-5, with unresolved D. CDR1 LGHNA and CDR2 YSLEER come from the germline V gene. CDR3 length equals 15 residues. The ends were cut back, 2 bases at V and 2 bases at J, with 10 bases in the middle. CDR3 in DNA: TGCGCCAGCAGCCAAATGGCAGGCGGCAATCAGCCCCAGCATTTT. It translates to CASSQMAGGNQPQHF.

The genes are TRBV6-5 and TRBJ1-2; D might be TRBD1 (6 bases). Per germline, CDR1 MNHEY and CDR2 SVGAGI. Trimming left V 6 bases short and J 2 bases short, with 10 bases between. The CDR3 loop spans 13 amino acids. The CDR3 DNA follows: TGTGCCAGCAGCTCCACAGGGAACTATGGCTACACCTTC. It specifies CASSSTGNYGYTF.